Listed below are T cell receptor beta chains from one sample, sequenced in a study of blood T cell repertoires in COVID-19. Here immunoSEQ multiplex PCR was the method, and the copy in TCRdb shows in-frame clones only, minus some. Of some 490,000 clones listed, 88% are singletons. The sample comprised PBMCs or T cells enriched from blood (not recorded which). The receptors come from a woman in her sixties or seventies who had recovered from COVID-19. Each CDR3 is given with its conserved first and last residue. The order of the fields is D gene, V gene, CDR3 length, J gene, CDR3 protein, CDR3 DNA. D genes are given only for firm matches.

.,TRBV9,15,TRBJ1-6,CASSSMTGDNSPLHF,TGTGCCAGCAGCTCAATGACGGGAGATAATTCACCCCTCCACTTT
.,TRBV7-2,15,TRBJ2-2,CASSLDRRRSGELFF,TGTGCCAGCAGCTTAGATAGACGGCGGTCCGGGGAGCTGTTTTTT
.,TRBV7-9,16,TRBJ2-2,CASSPGGSANTGELFF,TGTGCCAGCAGCCCCGGGGGATCTGCGAACACCGGGGAGCTGTTTTTT
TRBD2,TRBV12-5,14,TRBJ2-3,CASGLAGGQDTQYF,TGTGCTAGTGGGCTAGCGGGGGGGCAGGATACGCAGTATTTT
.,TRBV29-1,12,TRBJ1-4,CSVVGHGEKLFF,TGCAGCGTTGTAGGACACGGAGAAAAACTGTTTTTT
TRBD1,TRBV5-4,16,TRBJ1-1,CASSLDGQAMNTEAFF,TGTGCCAGCAGCTTGGATGGACAGGCGATGAACACTGAAGCTTTCTTT
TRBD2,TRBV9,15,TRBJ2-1,CASSTSGGAVNEQFF,TGTGCCAGCAGCACTAGCGGGGGGGCTGTAAATGAGCAGTTCTTC
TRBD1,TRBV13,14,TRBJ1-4,CASSLWQGDEKLFF,TGTGCCAGCAGCTTATGGCAGGGGGATGAAAAACTGTTTTTT
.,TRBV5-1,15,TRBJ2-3,CASKFPGDITDTQYF,TGCGCCAGCAAATTTCCGGGGGATATCACAGATACGCAGTATTTT
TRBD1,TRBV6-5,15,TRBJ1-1,CASSPRTGANTEAFF,TGTGCCAGCAGTCCAAGGACAGGAGCGAACACTGAAGCTTTCTTT